One and the same sample provided the 5 T cell receptor beta chains below, sequenced in a study of PD-1 blockade in classical Hodgkin lymphoma. The time point: cycle 4 day 1 (C4D1), after 6 weeks of nivolumab. No patient escaped relapse after autologous stem cell transplantation, and brentuximab vedotin exposure varied. Sequencing used immunoSEQ multiplex PCR; TCRdb keeps in-frame clones, though not all of them. The sample records about 30,000 clones, more than 65% being singletons. Sequences were derived from peripheral blood mononuclear cells (PBMCs), sampled before the fourth cycle of nivolumab. The source of these receptors is a human donor with classical Hodgkin lymphoma.

CDR3 sequence: CAASFRRVSEQYF. The CDR3 DNA is TGTGCCGCCTCCTTCCGGAGGGTTTCCGAGCAGTACTTC. The chain joins TRBV10-3 to TRBJ2-7; D might be TRBD2 (6 bases). Trimming stripped 11 bases from V and 6 bases from J, with 20 bases between. The length of the CDR3 is 13 residues. The V gene's germline CDR1 is ENHRY and CDR2 SYGVKD.

Points on this clone: The DNA is left out, because the CDR3 cannot be placed on it with certainty; the CDR3 is given as TCRdb lists it. This specimen includes other DNA sequences encoding the same CDR3. This chain connects TRBV9 to TRBJ2-3; TRBD2 is the table's D call, not checked against the DNA. The germline gives CDR1 SGDLS, CDR2 YYNGEE. The CDR3 is 18 residues long, ends included. CDR3 in amino acids: CASSAGLWASGSTDTQYF.

This chain connects TRBV19 to TRBJ1-5, with D perhaps TRBD1 (6 bases). Trimming shortened V by 5 bases and J by 4 bases, and 12 bases separated the two germline ends. The CDR3 length is 14 residues. Germline CDR1 and CDR2: LNHDA and SQIVND (reference sequence). CDR3 residues: CASSPQQGNQPQHF. The CDR3 DNA reads as TGTGCCAGTAGTCCCCAACAGGGTAATCAGCCCCAGCATTTT.

The chain carries TRBV4-2 and TRBJ2-3, with 9 nucleotides matching TRBD2. J was trimmed by 6 bases and V by 2 bases; bases with no gene match: 6. The CDR3 runs to 15 residues. The germline gives CDR1 LGHNA, CDR2 YNFKEQ. The CDR3 DNA follows: TGTGCCAGCAGCCAATTAGCGGGGGACGTCGATACGCAGTATTTT. Translating gives CASSQLAGDVDTQYF.

The chain is built from TRBV6-1 and TRBJ1-5; a weak D match, TRBD1 (6 bases). V lost 2 bases to trimming and J lost 1 base, with 12 bases between them. The CDR3 has 16 amino acids. Germline V gene data show CDR1 as MNHNS and CDR2 as SASEGT. In DNA form, the CDR3 reads TGTGCCAGCAGTGAAAGGGGGGGAGCGAGCAATCAGCCCCAGCATTTT. Translation: CASSERGGASNQPQHF.